The 26 T cell receptor beta chains in this list originate from one sample, sequenced in a study of identical twins. Using its own MiXCR run on the 5' RACE reads, TCRdb lists one record per CDR3 protein. The data show roughly 570,000 distinct CDR3 sequences, more than 9% seen once. This sample also belongs to another study, concerning yellow fever vaccine responses in identical twins.

Sequenced material: PBMCs. The receptors derive from a woman aged 18-30 years in good health.

V gene TRBV3-1 combines with J gene TRBJ2-7, with TRBD2 matching over 10 bases. The germline V gene has CDR1 LGHDT and CDR2 YNNKEL (reference sequence). The junction had 5 bases not matched to a gene; V was cut back by 0 bases and J by 6 bases. This CDR3 is 15 amino acids long. CDR3 nucleotides: TGTGCCAGCAGCCAAGATCTGCTAGCGGGAGTCGAGCAGTACTTC. The encoded protein is CASSQDLLAGVEQYF.

In its sample, this clonotype was seen a few times. The V and J genes are TRBV28 and TRBJ2-7, with D possibly TRBD2 on 5 matching bases. Deletions cut 4 bases from V and 1 base from J, with 14 bases between. In germline, CDR1 is MDHEN, CDR2 SYDVKM. The CDR3 runs 15 residues. CDR3 in DNA: TGTGCCAGCAGTTCCAGGCGGGCCGCATCCTACGAGCAGTACTTC. Translated, it gives CASSSRRAASYEQYF.

About this clonotype: The junction departs from the called germline gene at one end, perhaps through a read error. This rearrangement joins TRBV7-7 to TRBJ2-1; weak D call: TRBD2 (7 bases). Germline CDR1 SSHAT, CDR2 FNYEAQ (reference sequence). CDR3 length: 15 amino acids. In nucleotides, the CDR3 is TGTGCTAGCAGCATAGGGGGGGCCGGTTACAATGAGCAGTTCTTC. It codes for CASSIGGAGYNEQFF. The complete variable domain, with remaining parts taken from reference TRBV7-7 and TRBJ2-1, reads GAGVSQSPRYKVTKRGQDVTLRCDPISSHATLYWYQQALGQGPEFLTYFNYEAQPDKSGLPSDRFSAERPEGSISTLTIQRTEQRDSAMYRCASSIGGAGYNEQFFGPGTRLTVL.

Only a few counts were recorded for this clonotype. The chain links TRBV7-9 to TRBJ1-3; D is undetermined. The ends were cut back, 5 bases at V and 8 bases at J, with 10 bases in the middle. Germline V gene lookup returns CDR1 SEHNR and CDR2 FQNEAQ (reference sequence). This CDR3 has 12 amino acids. The CDR3: CASSTSPDTIYF. CDR3 in DNA: TGTGCCAGCAGCACCTCCCCAGACACCATATATTTT.

The rearrangement joins TRBV3-1 to TRBJ2-3, with 7 bases aligning to TRBD2. The CDR3 has 16 amino acids. V lost 1 base, J lost 8 bases, and 12 bases stayed unmatched. Germline CDR1 and CDR2: LGHDT and YNNKEL (reference sequence). The CDR3 loop is CASSQAIRAPGGTQYF. CDR3 DNA sequence: TGTGCCAGCAGCCAAGCAATCCGGGCCCCGGGGGGTACGCAGTATTTT.

In its sample, this clonotype was seen a few times. The CDR3 protein is CSVGGLAGVETQYF. Here the CDR3 DNA reads TGCAGCGTTGGGGGACTAGCGGGAGTAGAGACCCAGTACTTC. The V call is TRBV29-1, the J call TRBJ2-5; 14 bases are a match to TRBD2. This CDR3 spans 14 amino acids. Germline V gene sequence: CDR1 SQVTM, CDR2 ANQGSEA. The trim removed 4 bases at V and 4 bases at J, leaving 2 bases unmatched.

This clonotype was seen only a few times. This rearrangement joins TRBV5-6 to TRBJ1-5; 7 nucleotides align to TRBD1. Germline V gene lookup returns CDR1 SGHDT and CDR2 YYEEEE. Losses at the gene ends were 2 bases for V and 0 bases for J; bases not matched to a gene: 11. The CDR3 length is 18 residues. The CDR3 DNA sequence: TGTGCCAGCAGCTTCGGACAGGAAGCGACTTATAGCAATCAGCCCCAGCATTTT. It translates to CASSFGQEATYSNQPQHF.

This chain uses TRBV10-3 with TRBJ2-7; a possible D gene is TRBD2 (5 bases). Trimming cost V 4 bases and J 2 bases, with 12 bases left between them. CDR3 length: 14 amino acids. Germline V CDR1 and CDR2: ENHRY, SYGVKD. CDR3 nucleotide sequence: TGTGCCATCAGTGGTACGGCGGGCGCCTACGAGCAGTACTTC. It translates to CAISGTAGAYEQYF.

In this sample, this clonotype turned up many times. This chain joins TRBV9 and TRBJ2-2, with a weak D call TRBD2 (6 bases). The CDR3 totals 18 residues. Trimming cost V 3 bases and J 5 bases, with 23 bases left between them. Germline V gene lookup returns CDR1 SGDLS and CDR2 YYNGEE. CDR3 DNA: TGTGCCAGCAGCGCTCCCCCGGGGTGGGGGGTGAGTACCGGGGAGCTGTTTTTT. As protein: CASSAPPGWGVSTGELFF.

This clonotype occurred a few times. The CDR3 here is CASRWDRAMNTEAFF. CDR3 nucleotides: TGTGCCAGCAGATGGGACAGAGCTATGAACACTGAAGCTTTCTTT. V usage is TRBV7-2 and J usage is TRBJ1-1; 7 nucleotides align to TRBD1. From germline, CDR1 is SGHTA and CDR2 FQGNSA. With V trimmed by 6 bases and J by 0 bases, 7 bases remained unmatched. The length of the CDR3 is 15 residues. Combining the CDR3 with reference TRBV7-2 and TRBJ1-1 gives the whole variable domain GAGVSQSPSNKVTEKGKDVELRCDPISGHTALYWYRQSLGQGLEFLIYFQGNSAPDKSGLPSDRFSAERTGGSVSTLTIQRTQQEDSAVYLCASRWDRAMNTEAFFGQGTRLTVV.

A few counts support this clonotype. V and J are TRBV10-3 and TRBJ2-4; no clear D. The germline V gene has CDR1 ENHRY and CDR2 SYGVKD. This CDR3 contains 13 residues. V was shortened by 3 bases and J by 8 bases, with 11 bases between the two germline ends. CDR3 sequence (DNA): TGTGCCATCAGTGAAGGGTCCATCGACATTCAGTACTTC. Translation: CAISEGSIDIQYF.

J is TRBJ2-1 and V is TRBV29-1; 12 bases match TRBD2. J gave up 6 bases and V 3 bases, and 3 bases lay outside the gene matches. Germline loops: CDR1 SQVTM, CDR2 ANQGSEA. This CDR3 comprises 14 residues. CDR3 sequence: CSVEPSGRGNEQFF. The DNA of the CDR3 is TGCAGCGTTGAGCCTAGCGGGAGGGGCAATGAGCAGTTCTTC.

The genes are TRBV7-2 and TRBJ2-1, with D possibly TRBD2 on 5 matching bases. Germline lookup yields CDR1 SGHTA and CDR2 FQGNSA. This CDR3 spans 12 amino acids. V lost 3 bases to trimming and J lost 6 bases, with 6 bases between them. This CDR3 is CASSFAGNEQFF. The CDR3 region has the DNA TGTGCCAGCAGCTTTGCGGGCAATGAGCAGTTCTTC.

There are many counts of this clonotype. The chain combines TRBV5-1 with TRBJ2-1; TRBD2 matches at 8 bases. The CDR3 has 11 residues. The germline gives CDR1 SGHRS, CDR2 YFSETQ. With 4 bases clipped from V and 9 bases from J, the junction kept 0 bases outside the gene matches. DNA for the CDR3: TGCGCCAGCAGCGCGGGGGGTGAGCAGTTCTTC. Amino acids: CASSAGGEQFF.

This clonotype turned up a few times. This sequence joins TRBV5-1 and TRBJ2-7, with no clear D. In germline, CDR1 is SGHRS, CDR2 YFSETQ. The length of the CDR3 is 14 residues. Trimming stripped 3 bases from V and 7 bases from J, with 17 bases between. Here the CDR3 DNA reads TGCGCCAGCAGCTGGACCCGAGGATTAGAGGAGCAGTACTTC. This gives the protein CASSWTRGLEEQYF.

Many counts were recorded for this clonotype. This rearrangement joins TRBV4-1 to TRBJ2-1; D unresolved. This CDR3 has 15 amino acids. With 4 bases removed from V and 9 bases from J, the gap between germline ends came to 19 bases. Germline V gene sequence: CDR1 MGHRA, CDR2 YSYEKL. The CDR3 DNA follows: TGCGCCAGCAGCCTCCGGGTCCCCAGTGGGCTTGAGCAGTTCTTC. It codes for CASSLRVPSGLEQFF.

In this sample, this clonotype turned up a few times. The chain carries TRBV20-1 and TRBJ2-3; 9 positions match TRBD2. Germline CDR1 DFQATT, CDR2 SNEGSKA (reference sequence). Germline trimming cut 3 bases from V and 1 base from J; bases unmatched to any gene: 11. CDR3 size: 17 residues. CDR3 sequence reads: CSASASGGWARTDTQYF. The CDR3 nucleotides are TGCAGTGCTAGTGCAAGCGGGGGGTGGGCCCGCACAGATACGCAGTATTTT.

This clonotype was recorded at least ten times. This chain connects TRBV20-1 to TRBJ1-5; D is uncertain. This CDR3 has 15 residues. The V end lost 6 bases, the J end lost 0 bases, and 15 bases lay between the germline ends. Germline V gene data show CDR1 as DFQATT and CDR2 as SNEGSKA (reference sequence). Here the CDR3 DNA reads TGCAGTGCCAGCAAACAAAGTTATAGCAATCAGCCCCAGCATTTT. Its translation: CSASKQSYSNQPQHF.

This clonotype came up a few times. The chain recombines TRBV2 with TRBJ2-3; D remains ambiguous. Trimming took 4 bases from V and 1 from J, leaving 12 bases between them. Per the germline V gene, CDR1 is SNHLY and CDR2 is FYNNEI. The CDR3 is 15 residues long. The CDR3 nucleotides read TGTGCCAGCAGTGGTCAGGCGGTCCGCACAGATACGCAGTATTTT. It yields the protein CASSGQAVRTDTQYF.

This clonotype has a handful of counts. V gene TRBV7-9 combines with J gene TRBJ2-5; 7 bases agree with TRBD1. The germline gives CDR1 SEHNR, CDR2 FQNEAQ (reference sequence). V shed 8 bases, J shed 1 base, and the junction held 16 bases outside the gene matches. This CDR3 is built from 17 residues. CDR3 amino acids: CASGPRPGTDFQETQYF. The CDR3 DNA reads TGTGCCAGCGGACCCCGGCCCGGGACAGACTTCCAAGAGACCCAGTACTTC.

A few counts support this clonotype. The chain links TRBV20-1 to TRBJ2-7, with 7 bases fitting TRBD2. With 3 bases clipped from V and 2 bases from J, the junction kept 4 bases outside the gene matches. CDR1 and CDR2 from the germline V gene are DFQATT and SNEGSKA (reference sequence). The CDR3 length is 13 residues. The CDR3, as DNA: TGCAGTGCTAGTCCAGCGGGGACCTACGAGCAGTACTTC. Amino acid sequence: CSASPAGTYEQYF.

This clonotype was detected many times. The chain links TRBV28 to TRBJ2-5; 10 nucleotides match TRBD2. Germline loops: CDR1 MDHEN, CDR2 SYDVKM. V gave up 1 base and J gave up 2 bases; unmatched junction bases: 4. This CDR3 is built from 16 residues. The CDR3 sequence: CASSLYASGRQETQYF. DNA of the CDR3: TGTGCCAGCAGTTTATATGCTAGCGGGAGACAAGAGACCCAGTACTTC.

The sample holds a few counts of this clonotype. This chain uses TRBV20-1 with TRBJ1-2; D is unclear. Trimming shortened V by 5 bases and J by 7 bases, and 14 bases separated the two germline ends. Germline values: CDR1 DFQATT, CDR2 SNEGSKA (reference sequence). The CDR3 has 12 amino acids. The CDR3 reads CSAAAGDPGYTF. In nucleotides, the CDR3 is TGCAGTGCTGCCGCGGGCGATCCTGGCTACACCTTC.

On this clonotype itself: A junction boundary mismatches the germline segment, possibly from a read error. V gene TRBV5-6 combines with J gene TRBJ2-7, with 7 nucleotides matching TRBD1. Germline loops: CDR1 SGHDT, CDR2 YYEEEE. The CDR3 runs to 13 residues. DNA of the CDR3: TGTGCCAGGAGCTTGGGACAGCTCTACGAGCAGTACTTC. Encoded protein: CARSLGQLYEQYF.

This clonotype was counted many times. This rearrangement joins TRBV11-2 to TRBJ1-3; 7 positions agree with TRBD1. The junction had 7 bases not matched to a gene; V was cut back by 1 base and J by 4 bases. The CDR3 extends over 16 amino acids. From germline, CDR1 is SGHAT and CDR2 FQNNGV. The CDR3 region is CASSLGDGTAGNTIYF. CDR3 bases: TGTGCCAGCAGCTTAGGGGACGGGACAGCCGGAAACACCATATATTTT.

This clonotype appeared many times. The rearrangement joins TRBV7-6 to TRBJ2-3; 8 positions match TRBD2. This CDR3 has 17 amino acids. V lost 5 bases, J lost 0 bases, and 10 bases stayed unmatched. The V gene's germline CDR1 is SGHVS and CDR2 FNYEAQ. The DNA of the CDR3 is TGTGCCAGCAGCGAAACTAGCGGAGGGGGTAGCACAGATACGCAGTATTTT. This codes for CASSETSGGGSTDTQYF.